This T cell receptor (beta chain) was identified in a study of T cells in localized non-small cell lung cancer. Study outcomes and limitations: There was an association of higher blood T cell density with longer overall survival.

TCRdb's copy holds only in-frame clones and misses some; the assay was immunoSEQ multiplex PCR. The repertoire consists of around 140,000 clones, with 70% to 90% occurring once and the leading ten covering about 1.5%. Worth noting for this clone: The antigen is unknown.

The germline V gene encodes CDR1 SGHDT and CDR2 YYEEEE. Trimming shortened V by 4 bases and J by 2 bases, and 13 bases separated the two germline ends. This CDR3 has 15 amino acids. This TCR came from a female donor of 60 years or more with stage I lung adenocarcinoma. V and J are TRBV5-6 and TRBJ1-5; unclear D gene. Material: peripheral blood, obtained before any cancer treatment. CDR3 sequence reads: CASSHRGGGNQPQHF. The CDR3 DNA sequence: TGTGCCAGCAGCCATCGCGGCGGGGGCAATCAGCCCCAGCATTTT.